This is a list of T cell receptor beta chains from one sample in a study of CXCR3-negative and CXCR3-positive naive CD8 T cells. TCRdb reprocessed the 5' RACE reads and keeps a single row for each CDR3 protein, giving no DNA. The sample table sets out 49,000 or so distinct CDR3 sequences. Material for sequencing was naive CXCR3+ CD8+ T cells from blood. The receptors were gathered from a human donor in good health. Some clones in this sample may be carry-over from other donors' samples. Both conserved end residues are part of each CDR3.

>TRBV7-9|TRBJ1-6
CASSSNNSPLHF
>TRBV4-3|TRBJ2-7
CASSQVRGKYYEQYF
>TRBV27|TRBJ1-6
CASSLITGVNSPLHF
>TRBV28|TRBJ1-2
CASSLTGGAGGYTF
>TRBV11-3|TRBJ2-7
CASSLTLGYEQYF
>TRBV5-1|TRBJ2-2
CASSADREETGELFF
>TRBV19|TRBJ2-7
CASSRTGAYEQYF
>TRBV28|TRBJ2-1
CASSSIQGGEQFF
>TRBV7-8|TRBJ1-5
CASSSNHGNQPQHF
>TRBV7-2|TRBJ1-2
CASSLVSVTNYGYTF
>TRBV4-3|TRBJ2-1
CASSQEDRGNYNEQFF
>TRBV4-3|TRBJ2-7
CASSQGQGSYEQYF
>TRBV3-1|TRBJ1-5
CASSQWAGNQPQHF
>TRBV5-8|TRBJ2-7
CASSLRDGPYEQYF
>TRBV12-3/TRBV12-4|TRBJ1-5
CASSLMAGNQPQHF
>TRBV27|TRBJ1-1
CASTYGPGTEAFF
>TRBV4-1|TRBJ2-1
CASSPTLGGLNYNEQFF
>TRBV11-2|TRBJ2-1
CASMLPSGLDEQFF
>TRBV6-5|TRBJ1-2
CASSYGTNYGYTF
>TRBV29-1|TRBJ1-1
CSGTGTGLIEGTEAFF
>TRBV6-5|TRBJ1-2
CASKRSPEETF
>TRBV4-3|TRBJ2-1
CASSQDSGYNEQFF
>TRBV24-1|TRBJ1-1
CATSETGNTEAFF
>TRBV5-6|TRBJ1-1
CASSLSPITAMNTEAFF
>TRBV6-6|TRBJ1-1
CASSYVLIVQSTEAFF
>TRBV12-3/TRBV12-4|TRBJ1-2
CASVSNNYGYTF
>TRBV15|TRBJ1-2
CATSAAGWDGYTF
>TRBV7-9|TRBJ2-5
CASSSRRLAGGNFQETQYF
>TRBV6-5|TRBJ2-1
CASSYERGSSYNEQFF
>TRBV19|TRBJ2-7
CASSMVSGTPSYEQYF
>TRBV4-1|TRBJ2-7
CASSQTRSSYEQYF
>TRBV7-6|TRBJ2-1
CASTQTLRGGAYNEQFF
>TRBV7-6|TRBJ1-1
CASSPQGDQNTEAFF
>TRBV19|TRBJ2-1
CASSIRTRNSYNEQFF
>TRBV7-9|TRBJ1-1
CASSDTDSQAFF
>TRBV7-2|TRBJ2-7
CASSPGSYEQHF
>TRBV12-3/TRBV12-4|TRBJ1-3
CASSFSSSGNTIYF
>TRBV15|TRBJ2-1
CATSQYREPYNEQFF
>TRBV27|TRBJ2-1
CASSLETEYNEQFF
>TRBV15|TRBJ2-7
CATSRDPLPEQYF
>TRBV28|TRBJ1-1
CASRTQRQGVPEAFF
>TRBV20-1|TRBJ1-6
CSASAGSAYNSPLHF
>TRBV9|TRBJ2-2
CAGSVSLQGAADTGELFF
>TRBV11-2|TRBJ2-7
CASRLLMSTFEQYF
>TRBV11-2|TRBJ2-1
CASSNSGTGSLAQFF
>TRBV4-3|TRBJ1-2
CASSQDIETGSQLYGYTF
>TRBV19|TRBJ1-2
CASSIASQGFGYTF
>TRBV29-1|TRBJ2-1
CSAPGGSSYNEQFF
>TRBV10-3|TRBJ1-1
CAISEPYTGRAEAFF
>TRBV28|TRBJ2-5
CASSLGHGAGLQETQYF
>TRBV18|TRBJ2-1
CASSSDRGPYNEQFF
>TRBV18|TRBJ2-5
CASSPSVIGVEETQYF
>TRBV12-3/TRBV12-4|TRBJ1-6
CASLQGLSSPLHF
>TRBV20-1|TRBJ2-4
CSARDGGSWTGDPNIQYF